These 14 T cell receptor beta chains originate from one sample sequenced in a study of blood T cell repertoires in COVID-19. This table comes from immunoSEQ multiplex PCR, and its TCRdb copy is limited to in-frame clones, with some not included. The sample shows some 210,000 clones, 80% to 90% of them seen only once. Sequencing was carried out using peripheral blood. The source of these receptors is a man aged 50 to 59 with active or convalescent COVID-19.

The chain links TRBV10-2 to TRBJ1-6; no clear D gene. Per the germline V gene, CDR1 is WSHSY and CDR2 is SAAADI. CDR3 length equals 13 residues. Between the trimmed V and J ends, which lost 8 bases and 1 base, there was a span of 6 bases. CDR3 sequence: CASVGSYNSPLHF. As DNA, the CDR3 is TGCGCCAGCGTCGGGTCCTATAATTCACCCCTCCACTTT.

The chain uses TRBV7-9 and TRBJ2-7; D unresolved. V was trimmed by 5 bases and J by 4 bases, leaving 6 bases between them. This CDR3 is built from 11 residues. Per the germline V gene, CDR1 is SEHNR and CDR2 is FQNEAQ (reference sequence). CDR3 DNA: TGTGCCAGCAGCCCCGGGTACGAGCAGTACTTC. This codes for CASSPGYEQYF.

The CDR3 DNA is TGTGCCAGCAGCGTAGAACCCGCGGCTTATGGCTACACCTTC. Translating it yields CASSVEPAAYGYTF. The V gene is TRBV9, the J gene TRBJ1-2; D unresolved. Germline CDR1 reads SGDLS; CDR2 reads YYNGEE. The germline V and J ends were trimmed by 0 bases and 5 bases, with 11 bases remaining between them. This CDR3 has 14 amino acids.

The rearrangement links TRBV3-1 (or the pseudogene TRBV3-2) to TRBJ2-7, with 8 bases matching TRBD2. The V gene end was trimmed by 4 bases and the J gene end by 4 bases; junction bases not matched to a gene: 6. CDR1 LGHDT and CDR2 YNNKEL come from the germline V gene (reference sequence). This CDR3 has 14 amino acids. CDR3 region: CASSLSGLVYEQYF. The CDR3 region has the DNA TGTGCCAGCAGCCTATCGGGACTAGTTTACGAGCAGTACTTC.

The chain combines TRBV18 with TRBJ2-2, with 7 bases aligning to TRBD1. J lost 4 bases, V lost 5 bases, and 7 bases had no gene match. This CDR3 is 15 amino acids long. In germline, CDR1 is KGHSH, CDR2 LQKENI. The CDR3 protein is CASSYSWDSTGELFF. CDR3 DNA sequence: TGTGCCAGCTCATACTCTTGGGACAGCACCGGGGAGCTGTTTTTT.

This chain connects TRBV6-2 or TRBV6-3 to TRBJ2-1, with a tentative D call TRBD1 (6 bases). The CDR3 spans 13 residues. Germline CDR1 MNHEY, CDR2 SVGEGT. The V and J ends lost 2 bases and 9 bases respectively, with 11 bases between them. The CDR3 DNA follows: TGTGCCAGCAGTTACCTGGACAGTGTTGAGCAGTTCTTC. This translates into CASSYLDSVEQFF.

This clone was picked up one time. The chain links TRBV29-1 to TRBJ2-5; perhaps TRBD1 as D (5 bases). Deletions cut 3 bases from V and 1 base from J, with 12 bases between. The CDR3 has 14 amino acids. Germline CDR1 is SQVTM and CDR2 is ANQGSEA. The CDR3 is CSVDGRQSQETQYF. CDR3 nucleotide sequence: TGCAGCGTTGACGGGCGACAGAGCCAAGAGACCCAGTACTTC.

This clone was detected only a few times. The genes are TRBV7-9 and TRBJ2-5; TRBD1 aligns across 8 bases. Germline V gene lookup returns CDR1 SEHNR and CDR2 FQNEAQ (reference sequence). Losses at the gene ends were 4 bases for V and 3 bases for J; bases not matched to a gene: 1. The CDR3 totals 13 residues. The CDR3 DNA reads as TGTGCCAGCAGCTGGGGACAGGAAGAGACCCAGTACTTC. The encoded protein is CASSWGQEETQYF.

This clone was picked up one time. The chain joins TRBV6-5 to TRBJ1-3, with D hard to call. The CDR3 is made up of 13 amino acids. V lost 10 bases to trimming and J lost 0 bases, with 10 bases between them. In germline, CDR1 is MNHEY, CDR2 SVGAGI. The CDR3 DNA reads TGTGCCACCTCTTTGAGCTCTGGAAACACCATATATTTT. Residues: CATSLSSGNTIYF.

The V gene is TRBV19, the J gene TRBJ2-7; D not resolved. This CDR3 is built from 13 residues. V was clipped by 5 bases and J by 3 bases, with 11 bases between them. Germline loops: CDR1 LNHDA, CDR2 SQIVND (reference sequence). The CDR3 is CASSPRASYEQYF. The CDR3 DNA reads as TGTGCCAGTAGTCCCCGCGCGAGCTACGAGCAGTACTTC.

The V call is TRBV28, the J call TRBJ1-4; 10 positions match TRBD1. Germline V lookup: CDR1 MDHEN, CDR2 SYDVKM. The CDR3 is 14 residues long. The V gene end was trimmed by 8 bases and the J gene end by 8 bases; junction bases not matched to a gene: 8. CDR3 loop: CASSDRGLTEKLFF. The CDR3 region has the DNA TGTGCCAGCTCCGACAGGGGGCTTACCGAAAAACTGTTTTTT.

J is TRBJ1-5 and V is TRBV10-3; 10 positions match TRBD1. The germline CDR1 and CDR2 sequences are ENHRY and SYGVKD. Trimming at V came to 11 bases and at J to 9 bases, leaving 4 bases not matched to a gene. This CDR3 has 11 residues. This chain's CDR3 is CAPTGGRPQHF. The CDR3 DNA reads TGTGCCCCGACAGGGGGCCGGCCCCAGCATTTT.

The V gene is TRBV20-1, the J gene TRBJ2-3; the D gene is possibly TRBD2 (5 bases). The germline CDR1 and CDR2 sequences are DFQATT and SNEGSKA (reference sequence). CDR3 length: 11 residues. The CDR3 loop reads CSWTFTDTQYF. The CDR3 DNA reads TGCAGCTGGACTTTCACAGATACGCAGTATTTT.

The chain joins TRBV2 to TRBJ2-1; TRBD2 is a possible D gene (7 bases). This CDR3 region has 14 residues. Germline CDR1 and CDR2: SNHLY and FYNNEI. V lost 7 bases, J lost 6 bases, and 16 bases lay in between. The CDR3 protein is CASKRGGAVNEQFF. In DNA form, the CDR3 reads TGTGCCAGCAAAAGGGGGGGGGCGGTCAATGAGCAGTTCTTC.